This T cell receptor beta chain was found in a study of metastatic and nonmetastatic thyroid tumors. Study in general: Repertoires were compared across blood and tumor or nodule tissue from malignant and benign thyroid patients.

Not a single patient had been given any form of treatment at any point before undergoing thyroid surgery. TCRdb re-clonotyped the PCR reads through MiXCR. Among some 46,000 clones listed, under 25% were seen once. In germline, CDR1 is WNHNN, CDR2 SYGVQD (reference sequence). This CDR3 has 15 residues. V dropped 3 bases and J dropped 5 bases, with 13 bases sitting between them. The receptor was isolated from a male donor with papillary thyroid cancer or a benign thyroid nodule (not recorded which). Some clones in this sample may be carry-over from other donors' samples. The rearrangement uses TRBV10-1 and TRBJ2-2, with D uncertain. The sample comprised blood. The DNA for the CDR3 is TGCGCCAGCAGTGATCGAGGTGGTCAGACCGGGGAGCTGTTTTTT. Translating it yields CASSDRGGQTGELFF.